The 25 T cell receptor beta chains below were found in one sample sequenced in a study of T-cell reconstitution after alpha-beta-depleted transplantation in children. For TCRbeta, the library was prepared with unique molecular identifiers. TCRdb redid the calling of the PCR reads with MiXCR, one entry per CDR3 protein. The table lists roughly 500,000 distinct CDR3 sequences, approximately 32% of them singletons. This sample comprised PBMCs from the stem cell graft donor, obtained from the stem cell graft. The source is a human donor who donated a stem cell graft to a child with aplastic anemia.

This clonotype was seen more than once but under ten times. V is TRBV20-1 and J is TRBJ2-5; tentative D call: TRBD1 (5 bases). The CDR3 consists of 12 residues. Between the trimmed V and J ends, which lost 4 bases and 5 bases, there was a span of 11 bases. Germline CDR1 DFQATT, CDR2 SNEGSKA (reference sequence). CDR3 region: CSATQGVETQYF. For the CDR3, the DNA is TGCAGTGCTACCCAAGGGGTGGAGACCCAGTACTTC.

This chain links TRBV7-8 with TRBJ2-5, with D possibly TRBD1 on 5 matching bases. The V and J ends lost 7 bases and 0 bases respectively, with 21 bases between them. CDR1 and CDR2 from the germline V gene are SGHVS and FQNEAQ. The CDR3 totals 17 residues. CDR3 DNA sequence: TGTGCCAGCACCTCAAAAGTAGGACACCCGTACCAAGAGACCCAGTACTTC. Translation gives CASTSKVGHPYQETQYF.

This clonotype occurred many times. The CDR3 bases are TGCAGCGTCTCAGGGGATGATCAGCCCCAGCATTTT. Translation gives CSVSGDDQPQHF. The genes are TRBV29-1 and TRBJ1-5, with D perhaps TRBD1 (6 bases). The CDR3 runs to 12 residues. Germline values: CDR1 SQVTM, CDR2 ANQGSEA. V shed 6 bases and J shed 5 bases, with 11 bases lying between them. Full variable domain (rest looked up from reference TRBV29-1 and TRBJ1-5): SAVISQKPSRDICQRGTSLTIQCQVDSQVTMMFWYRQQPGQSLTLIATANQGSEATYESGFVIDKFPISRPNLTFSTLTVSNMSPEDSSIYLCSVSGDDQPQHFGDGTRLSIL.

The chain links TRBV24-1 to TRBJ1-5, with D perhaps matching TRBD1 (5 bases). V lost 5 bases, J lost 4 bases, and 14 bases lay in between. CDR3 length: 15 residues. Germline CDR1 reads KGHDR; CDR2 reads SFDVKD. The CDR3 nucleotides are TGTGCCACCAGTGCATCCGGGACTGGGAATCAGCCCCAGCATTTT. Protein sequence: CATSASGTGNQPQHF.

The chain couples TRBV2 to TRBJ2-7, with 9 positions matching TRBD1. J lost 2 bases, V lost 5 bases, and 7 bases had no gene match. From germline, CDR1 is SNHLY and CDR2 FYNNEI. CDR3 length: 15 residues. The CDR3 reads CASSKGQGGTYEQYV. Here the CDR3 DNA reads TGTGCCAGCAGTAAGGGACAGGGAGGCACCTACGAGCAGTACGTC.

The chain carries TRBV6-1 and TRBJ1-5; tentative D call: TRBD1 (6 bases). V was trimmed by 7 bases and J by 3 bases, leaving 13 bases between them. CDR3 length equals 14 residues. Germline V lookup: CDR1 MNHNS, CDR2 SASEGT. The CDR3 nucleotides read TGTGCCAGCATCCCCGACAGGAACAATCAGCCCCAGCATTTT. Amino acids: CASIPDRNNQPQHF.

This chain uses TRBV9 with TRBJ2-1; possibly TRBD1 for D (5 bases). V was cut by 3 bases and J by 12 bases, with 10 bases left in between. Germline V gene data show CDR1 as SGDLS and CDR2 as YYNGEE. The CDR3 runs to 11 residues. CDR3 residues: CASSGGRGQFF. The CDR3 region has the DNA TGTGCCAGCAGCGGGGGTAGGGGGCAGTTCTTC.

This clonotype was seen only a few times. J is TRBJ2-2 and V is TRBV12-3 or TRBV12-4, with D possibly TRBD1 on 8 matching bases. Trimming took 5 bases from V and 5 from J, leaving 15 bases between them. This CDR3 has 15 residues. This CDR3 is CASSRTGRGTGELFF. CDR3 DNA: TGTGCCAGCAGTCGGACAGGGAGGGGGACCGGGGAGCTGTTTTTT.

By share, this clonotype ranks as medium-sized. The rearrangement uses TRBV10-3 and TRBJ2-2, with D possibly being TRBD2 (6 bases). Germline V CDR1 and CDR2: ENHRY, SYGVKD. Trimming took off 10 bases at V and 9 bases at J, with 21 bases between the two ends. The length of the CDR3 is 14 residues. The CDR3 DNA is TGTGCCACCGGGGTTAGCGGAGAGTACCGGGAGCTGTTTTTT. Its translation is CATGVSGEYRELFF.

This chain joins TRBV28 and TRBJ2-1, with 12 positions matching TRBD2. There are 17 residues in the CDR3. Looked up from germline, CDR1 is MDHEN and CDR2 is SYDVKM. The ends lost 4 bases at V and 6 bases at J; junction bases unmatched: 10. DNA for the CDR3: TGTGCCAGCAGTTCACCACTCACTAGCGGGAGGAGCAATGAGCAGTTCTTC. It codes for CASSSPLTSGRSNEQFF.

There are a few counts of this clonotype. The rearrangement joins TRBV7-2 to TRBJ2-7; 8 positions agree with TRBD1. Germline CDR1 is SGHTA and CDR2 is FQGNSA. The CDR3 totals 16 residues. V was pared by 0 bases and J by 1 base, with 5 bases of the junction left unmatched. The CDR3, as DNA: TGTGCCAGCAGCTTAGCTACCGGGACAGGTTCCTACGAGCAGTACTTC. It yields the protein CASSLATGTGSYEQYF. The whole variable domain, filled in from reference TRBV7-2 and TRBJ2-7, reads GAGVSQSPSNKVTEKGKDVELRCDPISGHTALYWYRQSLGQGLEFLIYFQGNSAPDKSGLPSDRFSAERTGGSVSTLTIQRTQQEDSAVYLCASSLATGTGSYEQYFGPGTRLTVT.

The CDR3 DNA follows: TGTGCCAGCAGCTTGGTATCAGGGGGCCGTGGCTACACCTTC. This sequence encodes CASSLVSGGRGYTF. This chain connects TRBV5-4 to TRBJ1-2; TRBD1 matches 8 bases. The CDR3 spans 14 residues. The ends lost 0 bases at V and 7 bases at J; junction bases unmatched: 5. Looked up from germline, CDR1 is SGHNT and CDR2 is YYREEE (reference sequence). The full variable domain, rest sourced from reference TRBV5-4 and TRBJ1-2, is ETGVTQSPTHLIKTRGQQVTLRCSSQSGHNTVSWYQQALGQGPQFIFQYYREEENGRGNFPPRFSGLQFPNYSSELNVNALELDDSALYLCASSLVSGGRGYTFGSGTRLTVV.

This clonotype came up a few times. V is TRBV18 and J is TRBJ2-6; D perhaps matches TRBD1 (6 bases). V was shortened by 0 bases and J by 2 bases, with 20 bases between the two germline ends. Germline CDR1 is KGHSH and CDR2 is LQKENI. The CDR3 is made up of 20 amino acids. This CDR3 reads CASSPPTIPVQGPGANVLTF. The CDR3 region has the DNA TGTGCCAGCTCACCACCGACTATTCCGGTACAGGGACCTGGGGCCAACGTCCTGACTTTC.

The chain links TRBV20-1 to TRBJ1-5; D is undetermined. V gave up 6 bases and J gave up 1 base, with 16 bases separating them. The CDR3 loop spans 15 amino acids. CDR1 DFQATT and CDR2 SNEGSKA come from the germline V gene (reference sequence). The CDR3 region has the DNA TGCAGTGCCCTTGGAGGGTGGGGAAGCAATCAGCCCCAGCATTTT. Its translation is CSALGGWGSNQPQHF.

This clonotype turned up a few times. V and J are TRBV7-3 and TRBJ2-1, with TRBD2 matching over 9 bases. CDR1 is SGHTA, CDR2 FQGTGA, per germline. The CDR3 covers 19 residues. J was trimmed by 4 bases and V by 1 base; bases with no gene match: 14. CDR3 DNA: TGTGCCAGCAGCTTAATGGCTAGCGGGGAGACTAGGGGTTACAATGAGCAGTTCTTC. Its translation: CASSLMASGETRGYNEQFF.

As concerns this clonotype: Its ends do not fully match the called genes, so a read error is possible. This chain joins TRBV6-6 and TRBJ2-5; D might be TRBD2 (6 bases). The germline V gene encodes CDR1 MNHNY and CDR2 SVGAGI (reference sequence). This CDR3 comprises 13 residues. This chain's CDR3 is CASSYRPSGFDRF. The CDR3 DNA sequence: TGTGCCAGCAGTTACCGGCCCAGCGGGTTCGATCGCTTC.

This clonotype was counted a few times. J is TRBJ2-6 and V is TRBV11-2; tentative D call: TRBD1 (6 bases). The CDR3 has 18 residues. V shed 1 base and J shed 1 base, with 14 bases lying between them. The germline V gene encodes CDR1 SGHAT and CDR2 FQNNGV. The chain's CDR3 is CASSLVQGPFSGANVLTF. In DNA, the CDR3 is TGTGCCAGCAGCTTAGTACAGGGACCGTTTTCTGGGGCCAACGTCCTGACTTTC.

This clonotype showed up just a few times. This rearrangement joins TRBV12-3 or TRBV12-4 to TRBJ2-1; tentative D call: TRBD2 (5 bases). V was pared by 2 bases and J by 0 bases, with 8 bases between. The CDR3 runs to 15 residues. CDR3 nucleotide sequence: TGTGCCAGCAGTTTAAGCGGCCCCTCCTACAATGAGCAGTTCTTC. Protein sequence: CASSLSGPSYNEQFF.

This clonotype was observed a handful of times. The V call is TRBV7-8, the J call TRBJ2-7; the D gene is possibly TRBD2 (6 bases). Germline CDR1 and CDR2: SGHVS and FQNEAQ. The length of the CDR3 is 14 residues. Trimming pared 0 bases from V and 1 base from J, leaving 7 bases between. The CDR3 region is CASSLAGGSYEQYV. The CDR3 DNA reads as TGTGCCAGCAGCTTAGCGGGGGGATCCTACGAGCAGTACGTC.

V is TRBV18 and J is TRBJ2-6; D gene ambiguous. The CDR3 spans 15 residues. The V end was cut by 1 base, the J end by 4 bases, with 8 bases between. Per the germline V gene, CDR1 is KGHSH and CDR2 is LQKENI. The CDR3 is CASSPQTSGANVLTF. CDR3 nucleotides: TGTGCCAGCTCACCACAAACGTCCGGGGCCAACGTCCTGACTTTC.

The rearrangement links TRBV5-4 to TRBJ2-7; D might be TRBD2 (5 bases). The CDR3 loop spans 14 amino acids. The germline V gene encodes CDR1 SGHNT and CDR2 YYREEE (reference sequence). V lost 0 bases to trimming and J lost 0 bases, with 7 bases between them. Here the CDR3 reads CASSLAGNSYEQYV. DNA for the CDR3: TGTGCCAGCAGCTTGGCGGGGAACTCCTACGAGCAGTACGTC.

This chain connects TRBV28 to TRBJ1-3; 9 bases align to TRBD1. This CDR3 has 14 amino acids. Germline CDR1 is MDHEN and CDR2 is SYDVKM. J gave up 6 bases and V 3 bases, and 3 bases lay outside the gene matches. In nucleotides, the CDR3 is TGTGCCAGCAGTTTTGGGGACAGGGTAAACACCATATATTTT. Protein sequence: CASSFGDRVNTIYF.

The V gene is TRBV12-3 or TRBV12-4, the J gene TRBJ2-2; D might be TRBD2 (5 bases). CDR3 length equals 13 residues. The V end lost 7 bases, the J end lost 3 bases, and 9 bases lay between the germline ends. CDR3 nucleotide sequence: TGTGCCAGCAACGGGAACTACACCGGGGAGCTGTTTTTT. Translation: CASNGNYTGELFF.

The chain uses TRBV5-1 and TRBJ2-7; TRBD1 matches 12 bases. Germline lookup yields CDR1 SGHRS and CDR2 YFSETQ. V was pared by 1 base and J by 7 bases, with 9 bases of the junction left unmatched. The CDR3 extends over 16 amino acids. The CDR3, as DNA: TGCGCCAGCAGCTTGACCCTGGGACAGGGGGCATCAGAGCAGTACTTC. Translated, it gives CASSLTLGQGASEQYF.

The chain links TRBV7-3 to TRBJ1-1; tentative D call: TRBD1 (6 bases). V gave up 7 bases and J gave up 4 bases, with 16 bases separating them. Germline assignment: CDR1 SGHTA and CDR2 FQGTGA. This CDR3 contains 14 residues. The CDR3, as DNA: TGTGCCAGCATATCATTGACAGGCAGCACTGAAGCTTTCTTT. Residues: CASISLTGSTEAFF.